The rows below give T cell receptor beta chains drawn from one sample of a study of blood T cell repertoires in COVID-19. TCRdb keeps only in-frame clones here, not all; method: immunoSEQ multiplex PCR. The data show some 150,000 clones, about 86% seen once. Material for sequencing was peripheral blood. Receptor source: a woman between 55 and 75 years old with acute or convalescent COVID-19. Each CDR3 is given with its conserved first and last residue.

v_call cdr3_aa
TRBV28 CASSSTEGLRGYTF
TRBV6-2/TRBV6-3 CASSYSRTGGVKETQYF
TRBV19 CASSITRALGDTATQYF
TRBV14 CASSQAYQGNEQFF
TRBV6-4 CASSATGSPNYGYTF
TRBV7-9 CASSSLTSGGSTDTQYF
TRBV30 CAWSGSGVQPQHF
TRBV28 CASISQGLRDYGYTF
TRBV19 CASSISRRGDTEAFF
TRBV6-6 CASSKGAQGNTIYF
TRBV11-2 CASSPTTGNYGYTF
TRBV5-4 CASSLGGQDYGYTF
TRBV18 CASSPGTRGETQYF
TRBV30 CAWSLGAEQYF
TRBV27 CASLTGTGGVATNEKLFF
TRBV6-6 CASSPPIQGRSETQYF
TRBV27 CASSRVPPGQGRPDTQYF
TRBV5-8 CASSSGEGVQETQYF
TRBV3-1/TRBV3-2 CASSLEDRGPYPEGYTF
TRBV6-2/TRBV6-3 CASSYSGGGYSNQPQHF
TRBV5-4 CASSTRTDYNSPLHF
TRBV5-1 CASSLAIEQYF
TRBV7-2 CASSLDRGGGYTF
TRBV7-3 CASSSPDRANTGELFF
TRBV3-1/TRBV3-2 CASRREGTGDTGTQYF
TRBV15 CATGGQGAYNEQFF
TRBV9 CASRKTGTLNTEAFF
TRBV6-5 CASRSGPYEQYF
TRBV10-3 CAIRGSEFYEQYF
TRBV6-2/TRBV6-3 CASSYTRTEYYGYTF
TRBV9 CASSASRGSPLHF
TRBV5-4 CASSSRGEPYNEQFF
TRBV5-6 CASSLVGAVVAGNTIYF
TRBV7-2 CASSLAGQVVQYF
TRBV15 CATSRDRGFSNQPQHF
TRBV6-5 CASSYIAGPYEQYF
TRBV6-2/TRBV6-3 CASSMDGTGFLRDYGYTF
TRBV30 CAWSVQNTQYF
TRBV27 CASSWDRGLREQFF